This T cell receptor beta chain was recorded in a study of T cells in tuberculosis. Thawed, overnight-rested PBMC were stained with GMM-loaded CD1B tetramer, viability dye and anti-CD3, then sorted. CD1B tetramers were loaded with Rhodococcus equi-derived C32 glucose monomycolate. Tetramer-sorted PBMC had been CD14 monocyte-depleted before freezing. Chain pairing is unknown; alpha and beta were sequenced separately. Libraries were prepared by immunoSEQ multiplex PCR; TCRdb keeps only in-frame clonotypes and omits some of them. This sample carries 85,000 to 100,000 clones, approximately 90% of them seen once, and the ten largest clones take 1.5% to 2%. Study observations and caveats: The stringent gate may have excluded weak CD1B-GMM tetramer binders.

CDR3 length: 15 residues. V lost 3 bases to trimming and J lost 6 bases; unmatched junction nucleotides: 7. From germline, CDR1 is SGHAT and CDR2 FQNNGV. The chain joins TRBV11-2 to TRBJ2-1; 8 bases are a match to TRBD1. The sequenced sample was CD1b-GMM tetramer-negative cells sorted from PBMCs. The source of this sequence is an adult woman with latent tuberculosis. In nucleotides, the CDR3 is TGTGCCAGCAGCTTCCTTCAGGGGGCGGGCAATGAGCAGTTCTTC. Its translation: CASSFLQGAGNEQFF.